Detailed here is one T cell receptor beta chain. This sample was taken from a study of T-cell reconstitution after alpha-beta-depleted transplantation in children. The germline V gene encodes CDR1 SGHRS and CDR2 YFSETQ. J lost 1 base, V lost 0 bases, and 12 bases had no gene match. The CDR3 extends over 18 amino acids. Unique molecular identifiers were built into the TCRbeta library. TCRdb reprocessed the PCR reads with MiXCR, giving one entry per CDR3 protein. This table holds approximately 510,000 distinct CDR3 sequences, approximately 20% found once. Sequencing was performed on PBMCs from the stem cell graft donor, taken from the stem cell graft. The chain uses TRBV5-1 and TRBJ2-5, with 7 bases matching TRBD1. The receptor's source is a human donor who donated a stem cell graft to a child with acute lymphoblastic leukemia. CDR3 coding DNA: TGCGCCAGCAGCTTGGGACCTGACAGGGCCCCTCTCCAAGAGACCCAGTACTTC. Translated, it gives CASSLGPDRAPLQETQYF.